The present T cell receptor (beta chain) was sequenced within a study of PD-1 blockade in classical Hodgkin lymphoma. About this clone itself: What it binds is unknown.

The method was immunoSEQ multiplex PCR; TCRdb's version includes in-frame clones alone and lacks a portion of them. The sample has around 45,000 clones; approximately 91% are singletons. The patients all showed relapse after autologous stem cell transplantation, while their brentuximab vedotin exposure varied. Complete response, partial response or progressive disease constituted the best responses recorded. Findings of the study overall: There was a significant rise in CD4+ TCR diversity by C4D1, with no such rise for CD8+. It was among complete responders that baseline diversity resembled that of newly diagnosed patients.

V was shortened by 1 base and J by 3 bases, with 15 bases between the two germline ends. CDR1 and CDR2 from the germline V gene are KGHSY and FQNENV. The CDR3 is 16 residues long. The sequence derives from a human donor with classical Hodgkin lymphoma. This chain connects TRBV16 to TRBJ1-1, with D tentatively TRBD1 (6 bases). Here the sequenced sample was peripheral blood mononuclear cells (PBMCs), taken at baseline. CDR3 in amino acids: CASSQYAGGKDTEAFF. DNA of the CDR3: TGTGCCAGCAGCCAATACGCCGGGGGCAAGGACACTGAAGCTTTCTTT.